The 13 T cell receptor beta chains below all came from one sample that was sequenced in a study of T cells after yellow fever vaccination. TCRdb re-called the 5' RACE reads with MiXCR, one entry per CDR3 protein. The repertoire includes 150,000 to 200,000 distinct CDR3 sequences, around 7.3% of them detected once, and under 3% sits in the top ten. The input for sequencing was CD4+ T cells sorted from PBMCs, taken less than 6 days after the first yellow fever vaccination. Source of these receptors: a man aged 18 to 30 who received the YFV17D yellow fever vaccine.

A few counts support this clonotype. This rearrangement joins TRBV7-2 to TRBJ1-2; D not resolved. Trimming took off 0 bases at V and 5 bases at J, with 13 bases between the two ends. The CDR3 contains 15 residues. The V gene's germline CDR1 is SGHTA and CDR2 FQGNSA. The CDR3 reads CASSLATGDDYGYTF. CDR3 nucleotides: TGTGCCAGCAGCTTAGCGACGGGAGACGATTATGGCTACACCTTC.

The J gene is TRBJ2-6, the V gene TRBV7-2; D perhaps matches TRBD1 (5 bases). CDR1 and CDR2 from the germline V gene are SGHTA and FQGNSA. The CDR3 extends over 14 amino acids. V was cut by 5 bases and J by 4 bases, with 9 bases left in between. The CDR3 sequence is CASSPRTGANVLTF. The CDR3, as DNA: TGTGCCAGCAGCCCAAGGACAGGGGCCAACGTCCTGACTTTC. The complete variable domain, with remaining parts taken from reference TRBV7-2 and TRBJ2-6, reads GAGVSQSPSNKVTEKGKDVELRCDPISGHTALYWYRQSLGQGLEFLIYFQGNSAPDKSGLPSDRFSAERTGGSVSTLTIQRTQQEDSAVYLCASSPRTGANVLTFGAGSRLTVL.

This clonotype came up a few times. V gene TRBV9 combines with J gene TRBJ1-5; D is ambiguous. The CDR3 sequence is 14 residues long. Trimming pared 1 base from V and 5 bases from J, leaving 10 bases between. Germline V lookup: CDR1 SGDLS, CDR2 YYNGEE. CDR3 amino acids: CASSVHPDDQPQHF. Here the CDR3 DNA reads TGTGCCAGCAGCGTACACCCCGACGATCAGCCCCAGCATTTT.

This sequence joins TRBV7-3 and TRBJ2-7; TRBD1 might be the D (6 bases). With 0 bases removed from V and 4 bases from J, the gap between germline ends came to 10 bases. Germline V gene sequence: CDR1 SGHTA, CDR2 FQGTGA. The CDR3 runs 14 residues. The CDR3 spells CASSLTPDSYEQYV. The CDR3 DNA follows: TGTGCCAGCAGCTTAACACCGGACAGTTACGAGCAGTACGTC.

This clonotype was found many times. V gene TRBV29-1 combines with J gene TRBJ2-2, with TRBD1 as a possible D gene (5 bases). Germline loops: CDR1 SQVTM, CDR2 ANQGSEA. With 8 bases removed from V and 7 bases from J, the gap between germline ends came to 17 bases. This CDR3 spans 13 amino acids. The CDR3: CSIRWGPGGELFF. The CDR3 nucleotides are TGCAGCATCCGTTGGGGCCCGGGCGGGGAGCTGTTTTTT.

This clonotype occurred once. The chain combines TRBV7-8 with TRBJ1-1, with a tentative D call TRBD1 (5 bases). V dropped 5 bases and J dropped 11 bases, with 15 bases sitting between them. This CDR3 has 12 residues. Germline V gives CDR1 SGHVS, CDR2 FQNEAQ. CDR3 region: CASSQPETEAFF. The CDR3, as DNA: TGTGCCAGCAGCCAACCGGAGACAGAGGCTTTCTTT.

Ten or more counts support this clonotype. V is TRBV7-2 and J is TRBJ2-3, with a possible D match to TRBD2 (5 bases). From germline, CDR1 is SGHTA and CDR2 FQGNSA. The CDR3 spans 15 residues. V lost 1 base, J lost 1 base, and 9 bases lay in between. CDR3 amino acids: CASSLGRTRTDTQYF. CDR3 DNA: TGTGCCAGCAGCTTAGGACGGACTCGCACAGATACGCAGTATTTT.

This chain connects TRBV12-5 to TRBJ1-3; D unresolved. CDR1 is LGHNT and CDR2 is FRNRAP in the germline V gene. CDR3 size: 17 residues. Trimming stripped 6 bases from V and 4 bases from J, with 22 bases between. CDR3 in DNA: TGTGCTAGTGGCCCTCGCCCCCGAATCGCTAAAGGAAACACCATATATTTT. Protein product: CASGPRPRIAKGNTIYF.

This clonotype was observed at least ten times. The V gene is TRBV11-1, the J gene TRBJ2-1; 13 bases fit TRBD2. V was pared by 5 bases and J by 6 bases, with 7 bases of the junction left unmatched. The CDR3 has 16 residues. Germline loops: CDR1 SGHAT, CDR2 FQDESV (reference sequence). CDR3: CASSRGTSGALNEQFF. DNA for the CDR3: TGTGCCAGCAGCCGCGGGACTAGCGGGGCCCTCAATGAGCAGTTCTTC.

This clonotype was observed a few times. The gene calls are TRBV20-1 and TRBJ2-2, with D possibly TRBD1 on 6 matching bases. CDR3 length equals 14 residues. Trimming cost V 5 bases and J 1 base, with 11 bases left between them. Germline V lookup: CDR1 DFQATT, CDR2 SNEGSKA (reference sequence). The CDR3 spells CSAFADRNTGELFF. The CDR3 DNA reads TGCAGTGCTTTTGCGGACAGGAACACCGGGGAGCTGTTTTTT.

The V and J genes are TRBV5-4 and TRBJ2-1; D is possibly TRBD1 or TRBD2 (5 bases each). Trimming pared 6 bases from V and 6 bases from J, leaving 13 bases between. Per the germline V gene, CDR1 is SGHNT and CDR2 is YYREEE (reference sequence). The CDR3 totals 13 residues. The CDR3 DNA reads as TGTGCCAGCATCGGGACCAGTCTCAATGAGCAGTTCTTC. It codes for CASIGTSLNEQFF.

This clonotype has a count of ten or more. This chain joins TRBV6-1 and TRBJ2-7; D tentatively fits TRBD1 or TRBD2 (5 bases each). Trimming left V 6 bases short and J 4 bases short, with 16 bases between. Germline-derived CDR1 and CDR2 are MNHNS and SASEGT. This CDR3 has 14 amino acids. CDR3 bases: TGTGCCAGCAGCCAACCGGGACCTCCTTACGAGCAGTACTTC. It specifies CASSQPGPPYEQYF.

This sequence joins TRBV7-3 and TRBJ1-1; D not certain. The CDR3 spans 16 residues. Germline-derived CDR1 and CDR2 are SGHTA and FQGTGA. V was trimmed by 5 bases and J by 0 bases, leaving 16 bases between them. The chain's CDR3 is CASSRNAGTLNTEAFF. CDR3 sequence (DNA): TGTGCCAGCAGCCGAAACGCCGGTACATTGAACACTGAAGCTTTCTTT. The full variable domain, completed using reference TRBV7-3 and TRBJ1-1, is GAGVSQTPSNKVTEKGKYVELRCDPISGHTALYWYRQSLGQGPEFLIYFQGTGAADDSGLPNDRFFAVRPEGSVSTLKIQRTERGDSAVYLCASSRNAGTLNTEAFFGQGTRLTVV.